Listed here are 14 T cell receptor beta chains from one sample, sequenced in a study of shared clonotypes between healthy human individuals (TCRdb year 2020). Libraries were constructed by the immunoSEQ multiplex PCR assay. TCRdb carries this immuneACCESS record with in-frame sequences only. Its versions omit some clonotypes, under half of them owing to an unresolved V gene in the studies checked, with the rest unexplained. The sample profile shows millions of clones; approximately 94% of them were found once. The leading ten clones occupy roughly 0.13% of the sample. The sample taken for sequencing was naive CD4+ T cells sorted from blood. In the paper's terms, the cell subset or site label means: CD45RA+ positively selected. The receptors were sampled from a man aged 18 to 35 in good health.

The sample holds a few counts of this clone. V is TRBV4-1 and J is TRBJ1-5; D may be TRBD1 (6 bases). The length of the CDR3 is 17 residues. Germline CDR1 MGHRA, CDR2 YSYEKL. Trimming stripped 4 bases from V and 2 bases from J, with 18 bases between. The CDR3 nucleotides are TGCGCCAGCAGCCCGAACGTACAGGGTGGCGGCAATCAGCCCCAGCATTTT. As protein: CASSPNVQGGGNQPQHF.

The table lists this clone with a few counts. The rearrangement links TRBV2 to TRBJ1-5; 7 bases are a match to TRBD1. The CDR3 length is 15 residues. The V gene's germline CDR1 is SNHLY and CDR2 FYNNEI. The ends lost 6 bases at V and 0 bases at J; junction bases unmatched: 5. In nucleotides, the CDR3 is TGTGCCAGCAGCGGCGGACAGGCTAGCAATCAGCCCCAGCATTTT. It translates to CASSGGQASNQPQHF.

This clone was observed once. The V gene is TRBV4-2, the J gene TRBJ1-5; D might be TRBD1 (5 bases). V gave up 1 base and J gave up 4 bases, with 11 bases separating them. Germline assignment: CDR1 LGHNA and CDR2 YNFKEQ. The CDR3 is 15 residues long. In DNA form, the CDR3 reads TGTGCCAGCAGCCAAGCATCGGGGGGAAATCAGCCCCAGCATTTT. Translation gives CASSQASGGNQPQHF.

The rearrangement links TRBV28 to TRBJ1-1; D may be TRBD1 (6 bases). V was shortened by 7 bases and J by 3 bases, with 12 bases between the two germline ends. The CDR3 runs 13 residues. Per the germline V gene, CDR1 is MDHEN and CDR2 is SYDVKM. The DNA for the CDR3 is TGTGCCAGCAATCCATACAGGGACACTGAAGCTTTCTTT. Residues: CASNPYRDTEAFF.

V usage is TRBV21-1 and J usage is TRBJ2-5; TRBD1, the table's D call, was not compared with the DNA. TRBV21-1 is annotated as a pseudogene. The CDR3 loop spans 13 amino acids. CDR3 region: CASSKYREETQYF. The DNA of the CDR3 is TGTGCCAGCAGCAAATACAGGGAAGAGACCCAGTACTTC.

The rearrangement joins TRBV6-1 to TRBJ1-2; D might be TRBD1 (6 bases). V was cut by 1 base and J by 4 bases, with 19 bases left in between. Germline CDR1 is MNHNS and CDR2 is SASEGT. The CDR3 runs to 17 residues. CDR3 nucleotides: TGTGCCAGCAGTGAAGGAGTAGGGGGGCTTAGGAGCTATGGCTACACCTTC. Translation gives CASSEGVGGLRSYGYTF.

V gene TRBV5-1 combines with J gene TRBJ2-1, with 9 bases aligning to TRBD2. V shed 4 bases and J 9 bases; nucleotides not matched to a gene: 14. CDR1 SGHRS and CDR2 YFSETQ come from the germline V gene. CDR3 length: 16 amino acids. CDR3 coding DNA: TGCGCCAGCAGCCCCGCGGGTAGCGGGAGTCGTCGTGAGCAGTTCTTC. Translating gives CASSPAGSGSRREQFF.

This clone was seen more than once but under ten times. The chain carries TRBV30 and TRBJ1-2; 7 bases are shared with TRBD1. This CDR3 is built from 11 residues. V lost 5 bases to trimming and J lost 4 bases; unmatched junction nucleotides: 1. Germline lookup yields CDR1 GTSNPN and CDR2 SVGIG (reference sequence). The CDR3 reads CAWDRVYGYTF. The DNA for the CDR3 is TGTGCCTGGGACAGGGTCTATGGCTACACCTTC.

The V gene is TRBV25-1, the J gene TRBJ2-1; no clear D. This CDR3 is built from 12 residues. Trimming stripped 4 bases from V and 2 bases from J, with 3 bases between. Germline V gene lookup returns CDR1 MGHDK and CDR2 SYGVNS. The DNA of the CDR3 is TGTGCCAGCAGTGCCACCTACAATGAGCAGTTCTTC. Protein: CASSATYNEQFF.

This clone has a single count. This sequence joins TRBV5-5 and TRBJ2-7; 7 bases match TRBD1. In germline, CDR1 is SGHKS, CDR2 YYEKEE (reference sequence). The CDR3 is made up of 14 amino acids. The J segment lost 3 bases and the V segment lost 3 bases, leaving 6 bases of the junction unmatched. The CDR3 DNA is TGTGCCAGCAGCTCCCGGGACAGAGACTACGAGCAGTACTTC. This encodes CASSSRDRDYEQYF. The full variable domain, its missing parts supplied by reference TRBV5-5 and TRBJ2-7, is DAGVTQSPTHLIKTRGQQVTLRCSPISGHKSVSWYQQVLGQGPQFIFQYYEKEERGRGNFPDRFSARQFPNYSSELNVNALLLGDSALYLCASSSRDRDYEQYFGPGTRLTVT.

J is TRBJ2-1 and V is TRBV4-2, with 9 bases aligning to TRBD2. The CDR3 loop spans 21 amino acids. J was trimmed by 2 bases and V by 4 bases; bases with no gene match: 21. Germline CDR1 reads LGHNA; CDR2 reads YNFKEQ. CDR3 nucleotide sequence: TGTGCCAGCAGCCCGGGACTTACTAATCAAGGACTAGCGCGGACCTACAATGAGCAGTTCTTC. Amino acid sequence: CASSPGLTNQGLARTYNEQFF.

CDR3 sequence reads: CASRGDSSTDTQYF. The CDR3 DNA reads as TGTGCCAGCAGGGGGGACAGCTCCACAGATACGCAGTATTTT. The chain couples TRBV9 to TRBJ2-3, with 7 bases lining up with TRBD1. The J segment lost 2 bases and the V segment lost 5 bases, leaving 5 bases of the junction unmatched. The CDR3 is 14 amino acids. The germline CDR1 and CDR2 sequences are SGDLS and YYNGEE.

The CDR3 DNA reads as TGTGCCAGCCGTTCTTCCTGGGGGGCCAACGTCCTGACTTTC. Translating gives CASRSSWGANVLTF. This chain connects TRBV27 to TRBJ2-6, with unresolved D. Germline V CDR1 and CDR2: MNHEY, SMNVEV (reference sequence). This CDR3 has 14 amino acids. The V and J ends lost 8 bases and 4 bases respectively, with 12 bases between them.

The rearrangement joins TRBV20-1 to TRBJ1-4, with TRBD1 as a possible D gene (5 bases). The length of the CDR3 is 11 residues. The germline V gene encodes CDR1 DFQATT and CDR2 SNEGSKA (reference sequence). V gave up 5 bases and J gave up 8 bases, with 9 bases separating them. The CDR3 loop reads CSAPGGEKLFF. The CDR3 region has the DNA TGCAGTGCTCCTGGGGGGGAAAAACTGTTTTTT.